This T cell receptor beta chain derives from a study of T cell responses to AZD1222 COVID-19 vaccine. Whole-study findings and limits: Among vaccine-associated CD4 TCRs, coverage spanned spike, with dominance at 160-218 and 743-854. After the peak T cell response, and only then, were repertoires sampled.

CDR3 length equals 13 residues. The V gene's germline CDR1 is KGHDR and CDR2 SFDVKD. Trimming took off 3 bases at V and 6 bases at J, with 8 bases between the two ends. The data were produced by immunoSEQ multiplex PCR, yet TCRdb's version contains in-frame clones alone and is incomplete. The data contain around 220,000 clones, about 95% of them singletons. On this clone: The antigen is unknown.

This sequence was found in an adult who received the MenACWY meningococcal vaccine as a control. The source material was peripheral blood, sampled 28 days after the second dose of the MenACWY control vaccine. V usage is TRBV24-1 and J usage is TRBJ1-5; D uncertain. As DNA, the CDR3 is TGTGCCACCAGTGATAGAACAGTTCAGCCCCAGCATTTT. Translated, it gives CATSDRTVQPQHF.